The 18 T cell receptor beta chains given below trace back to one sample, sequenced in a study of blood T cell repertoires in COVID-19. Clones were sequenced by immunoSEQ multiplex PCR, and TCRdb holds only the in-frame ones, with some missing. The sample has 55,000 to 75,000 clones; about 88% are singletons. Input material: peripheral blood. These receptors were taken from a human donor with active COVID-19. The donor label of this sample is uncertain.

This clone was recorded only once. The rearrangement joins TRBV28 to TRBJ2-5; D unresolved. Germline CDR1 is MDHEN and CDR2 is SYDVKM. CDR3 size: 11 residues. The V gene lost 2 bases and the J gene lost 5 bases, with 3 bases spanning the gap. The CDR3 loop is CASSLEETQYF. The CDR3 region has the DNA TGTGCCAGCAGTTTAGAGGAGACCCAGTACTTC.

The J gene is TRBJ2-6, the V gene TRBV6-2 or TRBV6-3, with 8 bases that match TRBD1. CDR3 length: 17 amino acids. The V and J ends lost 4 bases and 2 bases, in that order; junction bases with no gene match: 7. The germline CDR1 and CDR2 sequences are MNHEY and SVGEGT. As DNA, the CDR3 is TGTGCCAGCAGTTCCTACCGACAGGGGACTGGGGCCAACGTCCTGACTTTC. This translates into CASSSYRQGTGANVLTF.

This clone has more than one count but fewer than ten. CDR3 in amino acids: CASRDRGYSGNTIYF. CDR3 sequence (DNA): TGTGCCAGCAGGGACAGGGGATACTCTGGAAACACCATATATTTT. This chain joins TRBV6-6 and TRBJ1-3; 9 bases map to TRBD1. CDR1 is MNHNY and CDR2 is SVGAGI in the germline V gene (reference sequence). The CDR3 loop spans 15 amino acids. Losses at the gene ends were 6 bases for V and 0 bases for J; bases not matched to a gene: 3.

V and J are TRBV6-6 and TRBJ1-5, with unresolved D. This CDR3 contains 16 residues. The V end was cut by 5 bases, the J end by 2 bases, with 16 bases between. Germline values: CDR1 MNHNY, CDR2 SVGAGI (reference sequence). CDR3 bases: TGTGCCAGCAGTCCCGAGGACCGCGGGGGCAATCAGCCCCAGCATTTT. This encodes CASSPEDRGGNQPQHF.

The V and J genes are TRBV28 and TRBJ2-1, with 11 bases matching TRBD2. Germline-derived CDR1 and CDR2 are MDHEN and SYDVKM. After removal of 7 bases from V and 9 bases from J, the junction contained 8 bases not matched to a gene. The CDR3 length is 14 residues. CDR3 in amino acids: CASNPSGRTSEQFF. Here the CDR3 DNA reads TGTGCCAGCAACCCTAGCGGGAGGACAAGTGAGCAGTTCTTC. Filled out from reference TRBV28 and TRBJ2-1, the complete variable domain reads DVKVTQSSRYLVKRTGEKVFLECVQDMDHENMFWYRQDPGLGLRLIYFSYDVKMKEKGDIPEGYSVSREKKERFSLILESASTNQTSMYLCASNPSGRTSEQFFGPGTRLTVL.

In nucleotides, the CDR3 is TGTGCCACGAGCTTGTTATCCTACGAGCAGTACTTC. Its protein product is CATSLLSYEQYF. The gene calls are TRBV28 and TRBJ2-7, with D uncertain. The V end lost 10 bases, the J end lost 1 base, and 11 bases lay between the germline ends. Germline CDR1 reads MDHEN; CDR2 reads SYDVKM. This CDR3 has 12 amino acids.

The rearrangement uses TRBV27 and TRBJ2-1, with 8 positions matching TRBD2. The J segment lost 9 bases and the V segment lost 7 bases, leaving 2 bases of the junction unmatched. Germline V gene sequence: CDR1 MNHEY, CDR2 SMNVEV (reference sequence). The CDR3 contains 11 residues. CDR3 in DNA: TGTGCCAGCATCGGGAGGGGTGAGCAGTTCTTC. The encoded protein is CASIGRGEQFF.

The CDR3: CASSGGPGNIYGYTF. DNA for the CDR3: TGTGCCAGCAGTGGGGGCCCGGGGAACATCTATGGCTACACCTTC. The rearrangement uses TRBV5-5 and TRBJ1-2, with D possibly TRBD1 on 6 matching bases. Germline V gives CDR1 SGHKS, CDR2 YYEKEE (reference sequence). This CDR3 region has 15 residues. The V end lost 5 bases, the J end lost 4 bases, and 18 bases lay between the germline ends.

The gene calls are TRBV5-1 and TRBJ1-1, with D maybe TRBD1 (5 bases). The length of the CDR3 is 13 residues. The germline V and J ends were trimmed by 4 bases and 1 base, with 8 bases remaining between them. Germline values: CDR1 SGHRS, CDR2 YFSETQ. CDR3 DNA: TGCGCCAGCAGCCGGACACCGAACACTGAAGCTTTCTTT. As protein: CASSRTPNTEAFF.

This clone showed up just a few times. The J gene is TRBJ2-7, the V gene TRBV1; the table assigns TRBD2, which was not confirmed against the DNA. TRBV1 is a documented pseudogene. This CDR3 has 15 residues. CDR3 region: CTSSPRLAAANEQYF. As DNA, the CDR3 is TGCACCAGCAGCCCCCGACTAGCAGCTGCGAACGAGCAGTACTTC.

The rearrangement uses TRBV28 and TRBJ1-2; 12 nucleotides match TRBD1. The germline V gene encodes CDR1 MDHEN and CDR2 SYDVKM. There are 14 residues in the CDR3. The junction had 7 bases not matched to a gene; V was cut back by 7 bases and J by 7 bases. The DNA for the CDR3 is TGTGCCAGCAAAGGGGACAGGGGGCGGTTTGGCTACACCTTC. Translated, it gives CASKGDRGRFGYTF.

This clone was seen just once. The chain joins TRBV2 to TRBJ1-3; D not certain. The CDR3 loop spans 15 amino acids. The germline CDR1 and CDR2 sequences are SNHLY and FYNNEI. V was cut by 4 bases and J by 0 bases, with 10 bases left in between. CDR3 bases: TGTGCCAGCAGTGCTCAGCGGGTCTCTGGAAACACCATATATTTT. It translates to CASSAQRVSGNTIYF.

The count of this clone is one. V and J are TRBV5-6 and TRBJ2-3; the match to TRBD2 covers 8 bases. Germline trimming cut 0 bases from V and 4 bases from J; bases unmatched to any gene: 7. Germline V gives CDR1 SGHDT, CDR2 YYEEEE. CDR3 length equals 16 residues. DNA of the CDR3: TGTGCCAGCAGCTTGGAAGAGGTAGCGGGGTCAGATACGCAGTATTTT. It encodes CASSLEEVAGSDTQYF. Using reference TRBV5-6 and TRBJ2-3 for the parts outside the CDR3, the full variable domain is DAGVTQSPTHLIKTRGQQVTLRCSPKSGHDTVSWYQQALGQGPQFIFQYYEEEERQRGNFPDRFSGHQFPNYSSELNVNALLLGDSALYLCASSLEEVAGSDTQYFGPGTRLTVL.

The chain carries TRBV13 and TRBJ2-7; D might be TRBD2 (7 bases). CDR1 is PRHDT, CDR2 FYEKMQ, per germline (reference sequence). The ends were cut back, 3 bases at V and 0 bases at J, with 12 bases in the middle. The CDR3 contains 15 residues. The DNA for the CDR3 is TGTGCCAGCAGCTTGGAGGGGGGGTCCTCCTACGAGCAGTACTTC. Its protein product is CASSLEGGSSYEQYF.

CDR3 nucleotides: TGTGCCAGCAGGCAGACAGGGCGGTACACTGAAGCTTTCTTT. Translation gives CASRQTGRYTEAFF. The V call is TRBV2, the J call TRBJ1-1; 7 bases are shared with TRBD1. After removal of 6 bases from V and 3 bases from J, the junction contained 7 bases not matched to a gene. In germline, CDR1 is SNHLY, CDR2 FYNNEI. The CDR3 length is 14 residues.

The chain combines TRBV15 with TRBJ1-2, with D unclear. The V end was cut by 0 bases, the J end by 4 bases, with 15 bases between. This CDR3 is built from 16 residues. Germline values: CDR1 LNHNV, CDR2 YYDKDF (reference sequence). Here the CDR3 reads CATSRDRGGLIYGYTF. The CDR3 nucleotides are TGTGCCACCAGCAGAGATCGTGGTGGCCTTATCTATGGCTACACCTTC.

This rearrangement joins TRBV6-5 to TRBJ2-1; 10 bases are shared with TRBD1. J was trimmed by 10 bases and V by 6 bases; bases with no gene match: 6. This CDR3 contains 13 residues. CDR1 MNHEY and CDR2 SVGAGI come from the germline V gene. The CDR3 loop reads CASRGQGYPEQFF. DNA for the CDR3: TGTGCCAGCAGGGGACAGGGGTATCCCGAGCAGTTCTTC.

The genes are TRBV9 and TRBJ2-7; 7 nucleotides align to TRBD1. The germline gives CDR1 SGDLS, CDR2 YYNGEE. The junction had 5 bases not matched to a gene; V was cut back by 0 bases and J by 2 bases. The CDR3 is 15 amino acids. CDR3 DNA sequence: TGTGCCAGCAGCGTAGCACCGGGGACAGCCTACGAGCAGTACTTC. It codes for CASSVAPGTAYEQYF.